Listed here is a single TCR beta chain. These data belong to a study of OX40 agonist ivuxolimab in advanced cancers. As for the study in general: A mean age of about 59 years, range roughly 20 to 79, was recorded, and approximately 85% were male.

Blood was sampled at baseline, cycle 4 day 1, and cycle 7 day 1. V was cut by 1 base and J by 6 bases, with 15 bases left in between. CDR3 length: 16 residues. Germline V gene sequence: CDR1 KGHSH, CDR2 LQKENI. The protocol was immunoSEQ multiplex PCR, while the TCRdb copy is restricted to in-frame clones and leaves out a portion. This sample carries 15,000 to 20,000 clones, roughly 84% of them seen once, and the ten largest clones take over 10%. The chain joins TRBV18 to TRBJ2-2; the D is unclear. Here the sequenced sample was CD4+ or CD8+ T cells sorted from blood, taken in a trial of the OX40 agonist ivuxolimab. The receptor's source is an adult with an advanced solid tumor such as melanoma, head and neck, liver or kidney cancer. CDR3 bases: TGTGCCAGCTCACCACGGTCGCGAGGTAGCCCCGGGGAGCTGTTTTTT. This gives the protein CASSPRSRGSPGELFF.